One and the same sample provided the 2 T cell receptor beta chains below, sequenced in a study of blood T cell repertoires in COVID-19 (dated by TCRdb to the early 2020s). Receptors were amplified or captured by the immunoSEQ multiplex PCR assay. The source is immuneACCESS, and TCRdb retained only in-frame sequences with V and J called. Part of the clones is not carried over; for the studies checked, unresolved V genes explain less than half of this, and the remainder is unexplained. The sample table holds about 190,000 clones, of which 70% to 85% were seen once. Together, the top ten hold around an eighth of the sample. The specimen sequenced was peripheral blood. These receptors originate from a woman between 45 and 60 years old with acute or convalescent COVID-19.

The chain combines TRBV9 with TRBJ2-5, with D tentatively TRBD1 (5 bases). CDR3 length: 15 residues. Deletions cut 4 bases from V and 1 base from J, with 14 bases between. Looked up from germline, CDR1 is SGDLS and CDR2 is YYNGEE. The DNA of the CDR3 is TGTGCCAGCAGCCTAGGGCAGGGCTTCCAAGAGACCCAGTACTTC. Residues: CASSLGQGFQETQYF. Filled out from reference TRBV9 and TRBJ2-5, the complete variable domain reads DSGVTQTPKHLITATGQRVTLRCSPRSGDLSVYWYQQSLDQGLQFLIQYYNGEERAKGNILERFSAQQFPDLHSELNLSSLELGDSALYFCASSLGQGFQETQYFGPGTRLLVL.

This clone occurred a few times. This chain joins TRBV5-6 and TRBJ1-1; D not resolved. Trimming took 2 bases from V and 0 from J, leaving 8 bases between them. The V gene's germline CDR1 is SGHDT and CDR2 YYEEEE. CDR3 size: 14 residues. In nucleotides, the CDR3 is TGTGCCAGCAGCTTCGGGGTTTTGAACACTGAAGCTTTCTTT. Protein product: CASSFGVLNTEAFF. Together with reference TRBV5-6 and TRBJ1-1, the CDR3 gives the full variable domain: DAGVTQSPTHLIKTRGQQVTLRCSPKSGHDTVSWYQQALGQGPQFIFQYYEEEERQRGNFPDRFSGHQFPNYSSELNVNALLLGDSALYLCASSFGVLNTEAFFGQGTRLTVV.